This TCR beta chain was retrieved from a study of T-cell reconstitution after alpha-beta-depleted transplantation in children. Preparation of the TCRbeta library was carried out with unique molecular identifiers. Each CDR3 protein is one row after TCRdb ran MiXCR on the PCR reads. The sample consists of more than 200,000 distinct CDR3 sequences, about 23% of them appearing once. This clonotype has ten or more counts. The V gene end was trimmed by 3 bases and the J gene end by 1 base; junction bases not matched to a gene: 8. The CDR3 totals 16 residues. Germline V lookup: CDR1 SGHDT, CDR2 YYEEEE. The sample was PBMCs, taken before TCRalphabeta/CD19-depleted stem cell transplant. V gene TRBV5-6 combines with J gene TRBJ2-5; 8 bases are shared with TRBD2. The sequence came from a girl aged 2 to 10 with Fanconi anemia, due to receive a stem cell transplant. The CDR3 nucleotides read TGTGCCAGCAGCTGGACCGGGACTAGAGTCCAAGAGACCCAGTACTTC. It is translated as CASSWTGTRVQETQYF.